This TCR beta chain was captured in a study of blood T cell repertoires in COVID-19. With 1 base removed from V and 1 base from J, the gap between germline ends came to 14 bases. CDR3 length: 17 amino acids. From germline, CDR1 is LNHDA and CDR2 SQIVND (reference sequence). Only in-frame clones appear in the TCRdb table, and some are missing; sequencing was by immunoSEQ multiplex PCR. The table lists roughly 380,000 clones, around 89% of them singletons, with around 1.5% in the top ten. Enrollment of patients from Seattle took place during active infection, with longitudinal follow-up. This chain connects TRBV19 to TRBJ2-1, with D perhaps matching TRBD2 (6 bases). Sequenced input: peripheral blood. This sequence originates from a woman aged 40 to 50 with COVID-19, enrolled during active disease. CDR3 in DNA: TGTGCCAGTAGTATAGGCCCGGGGACTTTGTCCTACAATGAGCAGTTCTTC. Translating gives CASSIGPGTLSYNEQFF. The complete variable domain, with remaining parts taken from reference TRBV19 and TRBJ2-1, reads DGGITQSPKYLFRKEGQNVTLSCEQNLNHDAMYWYRQDPGQGLRLIYYSQIVNDFQKGDIAEGYSVSREKKESFPLTVTSAQKNPTAFYLCASSIGPGTLSYNEQFFGPGTRLTVL.